The 14 T cell receptor beta chains presented below share a single source sample, sequenced in a study of early T cells in non-severe SARS-CoV-2 infection. TCRdb recomputed calls from the 5' RACE reads with MiXCR, one row per CDR3 protein. The table lists fewer than 75,000 distinct CDR3 sequences, 20% of them singletons. The source material was whole blood, sampled at baseline. These receptor sequences come from an adult who was a healthcare worker with PCR-confirmed SARS-CoV-2 infection or an uninfected control (not recorded which).

The J gene is TRBJ1-2, the V gene TRBV9; D call uncertain. CDR3 length: 13 residues. V lost 7 bases to trimming and J lost 4 bases, with 14 bases between them. Germline V gene lookup returns CDR1 SGDLS and CDR2 YYNGEE. CDR3 sequence: CASGLGLGYGYTF. CDR3 bases: TGTGCCAGCGGGCTTGGACTGGGCTATGGCTACACCTTC.

This clonotype was counted a few times. The chain carries TRBV5-1 and TRBJ1-3; unclear D gene. The ends were cut back, 0 bases at V and 0 bases at J, with 7 bases in the middle. Germline CDR1 and CDR2: SGHRS and YFSETQ. This CDR3 has 15 residues. DNA of the CDR3: TGCGCCAGCAGCTTGGAACGTGGCTCTGGAAACACCATATATTTT. Its protein is CASSLERGSGNTIYF.

This clonotype was seen only a few times. V gene TRBV3-1 combines with J gene TRBJ2-7; D not resolved. In germline, CDR1 is LGHDT, CDR2 YNNKEL (reference sequence). The V end lost 5 bases, the J end lost 7 bases, and 12 bases lay between the germline ends. The CDR3 spans 12 residues. CDR3 bases: TGTGCCAGCAGCTCACCATCTTGGGAGCAGTACTTC. Its protein is CASSSPSWEQYF.

This chain uses TRBV28 with TRBJ2-2, with D uncertain. V was cut by 3 bases and J by 7 bases, with 12 bases left in between. The germline V gene encodes CDR1 MDHEN and CDR2 SYDVKM. The CDR3 covers 14 residues. In nucleotides, the CDR3 is TGTGCCAGCAGTTTCAGAACCGGCGACGGGGAGCTGTTTTTT. This codes for CASSFRTGDGELFF.

This clonotype came up a few times. The V gene is TRBV11-2, the J gene TRBJ1-2, with D possibly being TRBD1 (5 bases). The germline V gene encodes CDR1 SGHAT and CDR2 FQNNGV. There are 12 residues in the CDR3. The V end was cut by 1 base, the J end by 7 bases, with 7 bases between. The CDR3 nucleotides are TGTGCCAGCAGCTTAGGCAGGGTTGGCTACACCTTC. Translating it yields CASSLGRVGYTF.

V and J are TRBV7-9 and TRBJ2-1; 8 positions agree with TRBD1. This CDR3 is 15 amino acids long. The germline V gene encodes CDR1 SEHNR and CDR2 FQNEAQ (reference sequence). V was clipped by 5 bases and J by 5 bases; unmatched bases: 8. DNA of the CDR3: TGTGCCAGCAGCCCCAGACAGGGGCTTAACAATGAGCAGTTCTTC. Its protein product is CASSPRQGLNNEQFF.

This clonotype has only a few counts. J is TRBJ2-5 and V is TRBV7-9, with D unclear. The CDR3 is made up of 14 amino acids. The germline V and J ends were trimmed by 1 base and 4 bases, with 10 bases remaining between them. Germline CDR1 and CDR2: SEHNR and FQNEAQ (reference sequence). The CDR3 loop is CASSLDAVGETQYF. CDR3 bases: TGTGCCAGCAGCTTAGATGCGGTTGGAGAGACCCAGTACTTC.

This clonotype was recorded many times. This chain connects TRBV20-1 to TRBJ1-4; D ambiguous. Trimming took off 6 bases at V and 4 bases at J, with 15 bases between the two ends. The germline V gene encodes CDR1 DFQATT and CDR2 SNEGSKA (reference sequence). The CDR3 covers 14 residues. CDR3 sequence reads: CSADRADFNEKLFF. The CDR3 DNA reads as TGCAGTGCGGACCGGGCCGACTTTAATGAAAAACTGTTTTTT.

This clonotype was counted a few times. This chain joins TRBV6-2 or TRBV6-3 and TRBJ2-3; D could derive from TRBD1 or TRBD2 (6 bases each). The CDR3 runs 16 residues. The germline V and J ends were trimmed by 0 bases and 0 bases, with 10 bases remaining between them. Germline V CDR1 and CDR2: MNHEY, SVGEGT. The CDR3 coding sequence is TGTGCCAGCAGTTACTCCCCGGGGGCCAGCACAGATACGCAGTATTTT. This sequence encodes CASSYSPGASTDTQYF.

In its sample, this clonotype was seen a few times. The rearrangement joins TRBV9 to TRBJ2-7, with D possibly being TRBD1 (5 bases). Per the germline V gene, CDR1 is SGDLS and CDR2 is YYNGEE. V was shortened by 4 bases and J by 6 bases, with 17 bases between the two germline ends. The CDR3 has 14 amino acids. CDR3 DNA sequence: TGTGCCAGCAGCATCGGACACATGAAGGTCGAGCAGTACTTC. This gives the protein CASSIGHMKVEQYF.

This sequence joins TRBV10-3 and TRBJ1-1, with unresolved D. The CDR3 has 14 residues. The germline CDR1 and CDR2 sequences are ENHRY and SYGVKD. Trimming removed 6 bases from V and 2 bases from J, with 13 bases in between. The CDR3 DNA reads TGTGCCATCAGCGGGCCCAACACAAACACTGAAGCTTTCTTT. Amino acid sequence: CAISGPNTNTEAFF.

This clonotype was observed a few times. The rearrangement links TRBV6-1 to TRBJ2-7, with 8 bases matching TRBD1. Germline V gene sequence: CDR1 MNHNS, CDR2 SASEGT. This CDR3 has 13 amino acids. The ends lost 8 bases at V and 1 base at J; junction bases unmatched: 4. In DNA form, the CDR3 reads TGTGCCAGCGCGACAGGGGATTCCTACGAGCAGTACTTC. This gives the protein CASATGDSYEQYF.

This clonotype was seen at least ten times. This rearrangement joins TRBV12-3 or TRBV12-4 to TRBJ1-1; D may be TRBD1 (5 bases). The CDR3 loop spans 12 amino acids. The V and J ends lost 6 bases and 7 bases respectively, with 12 bases between them. The CDR3 DNA reads as TGTGCCAGCAGCCTTTGGGACCTTGAAGCTTTCTTT. Translating gives CASSLWDLEAFF.

Many counts were recorded for this clonotype. The chain is built from TRBV12-3 or TRBV12-4 and TRBJ1-6, with D maybe TRBD1 (6 bases). The CDR3 is made up of 17 amino acids. The V end lost 7 bases, the J end lost 6 bases, and 22 bases lay between the germline ends. The CDR3 DNA follows: TGTGCCAGCACAAAAGGCTCTGGGGACATGGGTAATTCACCCCTCCACTTT. This codes for CASTKGSGDMGNSPLHF.